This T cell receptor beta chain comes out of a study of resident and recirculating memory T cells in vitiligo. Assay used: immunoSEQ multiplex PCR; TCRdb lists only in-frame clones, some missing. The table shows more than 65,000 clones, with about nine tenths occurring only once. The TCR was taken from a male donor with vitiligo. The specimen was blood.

CDR3 nucleotide sequence: TGTGCCAGCAGCCTCGACAGGGCGACCGGGGAGCTGTTTTTT. It translates to CASSLDRATGELFF. The chain has TRBV11-3 and TRBJ2-2; 7 nucleotides agree with TRBD1. Per germline, CDR1 SGHNT and CDR2 YENEEA. The CDR3 contains 14 residues. With 5 bases clipped from V and 5 bases from J, the junction kept 5 bases outside the gene matches.